This is a list of T cell receptor beta chains from one sample in a study of T cells after yellow fever vaccination. MiXCR, run by TCRdb on the 5' RACE reads, gives a single entry per CDR3 protein. The sample lists over 45,000 distinct CDR3 sequences, roughly 6.9% seen once, with around 44% in the top ten. Specimen: CD8+ T cells sorted from PBMCs, collected on the day of the first yellow fever vaccination. These receptor sequences come from a man between 18 and 29 years old who received the YFV17D yellow fever vaccine. Each CDR3 is given with its conserved first and last residue. Fields, in order: D gene, V gene, J gene, CDR3 protein. A D gene is named only where the DNA matches it firmly.

D: .
V: TRBV27
J: TRBJ1-5
CDR3: CASSLGVNQPQHF

D: .
V: TRBV10-3
J: TRBJ1-4
CDR3: CAISEGPLSGATNEKLFF

D: .
V: TRBV28
J: TRBJ2-5
CDR3: CASRPPRVAIGTQYF

D: .
V: TRBV7-2
J: TRBJ1-1
CDR3: CASSLDSRGNTEAFF

D: .
V: TRBV12-3/TRBV12-4
J: TRBJ1-2
CDR3: CASSDGYYGYTF

D: TRBD1
V: TRBV11-2
J: TRBJ1-5
CDR3: CASSSGGDRVSLNQPQHF

D: TRBD1
V: TRBV12-3/TRBV12-4
J: TRBJ1-3
CDR3: CASSLRGRGGNTIYF

D: .
V: TRBV24-1
J: TRBJ2-1
CDR3: CATSVTGEGTSGQFF

D: TRBD1
V: TRBV19
J: TRBJ2-4
CDR3: CASSLIYRGGNIQYF

D: .
V: TRBV19
J: TRBJ2-1
CDR3: CASSIQGNEQFF

D: TRBD1
V: TRBV4-1
J: TRBJ1-2
CDR3: CASSHGQGLTNYGYTF

D: TRBD2
V: TRBV29-1
J: TRBJ2-1
CDR3: CSLRGLGGTLNYNEQFF

D: TRBD1
V: TRBV7-9
J: TRBJ2-2
CDR3: CALTAGGESTGELFF